These T cell receptor beta chains were read from a single sample in a study of technical replicates of blood from a handful of donors. Assay used: immunoSEQ multiplex PCR; TCRdb lists only in-frame clones, some missing. This table has roughly 80,000 clones, 89% appearing once. The sequenced sample was T cells isolated from PBMCs. The receptors shown here come from a human donor in good health. CDR3s include the opening cysteine and the closing phenylalanine or tryptophan. Each record gives: CDR3 protein, CDR3 DNA, clone size, V gene, J gene, D gene. A D gene is named only where the DNA matches it firmly. Size is omitted from some rows. Given values are once, few, many or a class for expanded clones.

CDR3aa: CATFSGRFGEQYF
CDR3nt: TGTGCCACCTTTAGCGGGAGGTTTGGCGAGCAGTACTTC
abundance: .
v_gene: TRBV6-6
j_gene: TRBJ2-7
d_gene: TRBD2

CDR3aa: CASRATLAGLGDTQYF
CDR3nt: TGTGCCAGCAGGGCTACCCTAGCGGGACTTGGGGATACGCAGTATTTT
abundance: .
v_gene: TRBV7-6
j_gene: TRBJ2-3
d_gene: TRBD2

CDR3aa: CASSESRSYEQYF
CDR3nt: TGTGCCAGCAGCGAGAGTAGATCCTACGAGCAGTACTTC
abundance: .
v_gene: TRBV5-4
j_gene: TRBJ2-7
d_gene: .

CDR3aa: CASRRVAGSTDTQYF
CDR3nt: TGTGCCAGCAGGCGGGTAGCGGGAAGCACAGATACGCAGTATTTT
abundance: .
v_gene: TRBV6-5
j_gene: TRBJ2-3
d_gene: TRBD2

CDR3aa: CASSPGAYGYTF
CDR3nt: TGTGCCAGTAGTCCAGGGGCTTATGGCTACACCTTC
abundance: .
v_gene: TRBV19
j_gene: TRBJ1-2
d_gene: .

CDR3aa: CSAEPSTLLSGGYTF
CDR3nt: TGCAGCGCCGAACCAAGCACCCTTCTATCCGGTGGCTACACCTTC
abundance: .
v_gene: TRBV29-1
j_gene: TRBJ1-2
d_gene: .

CDR3aa: CASSPVSYNEQFF
CDR3nt: TGTGCCAGCAGCCCCGTCTCCTACAATGAGCAGTTCTTC
abundance: .
v_gene: TRBV7-6
j_gene: TRBJ2-1
d_gene: .

CDR3aa: CSVGISYNEQFF
CDR3nt: TGCAGCGTCGGTATCTCCTACAATGAGCAGTTCTTC
abundance: .
v_gene: TRBV29-1
j_gene: TRBJ2-1
d_gene: .

CDR3aa: CASKVDIPHHEQFF
CDR3nt: TGTGCCAGCAAAGTGGACATTCCCCATCATGAGCAGTTCTTC
abundance: .
v_gene: TRBV2
j_gene: TRBJ2-1
d_gene: .

CDR3aa: CASGLALRSHTSYEQYF
CDR3nt: TGTGCTAGTGGTTTGGCACTGAGGTCCCATACATCCTACGAGCAGTACTTC
abundance: .
v_gene: TRBV12-5
j_gene: TRBJ2-7
d_gene: .

CDR3aa: CASSQDPEQRYSYEQYF
CDR3nt: TGCGCCAGCAGCCAAGATCCAGAGCAGCGGTACTCCTACGAGCAGTACTTC
abundance: .
v_gene: TRBV4-3
j_gene: TRBJ2-7
d_gene: .

CDR3aa: CAWSVTGQGISPNNEQFF
CDR3nt: TGTGCCTGGAGTGTAACGGGACAGGGTATTTCGCCAAACAATGAGCAGTTCTTC
abundance: once
v_gene: TRBV30
j_gene: TRBJ2-1
d_gene: TRBD1

CDR3aa: CASSEYRGQSNYGYTF
CDR3nt: TGTGCCAGCAGTGAATACCGCGGACAGTCTAACTATGGCTACACCTTC
abundance: .
v_gene: TRBV6-1
j_gene: TRBJ1-2
d_gene: .

CDR3aa: CASRRGTDYEQYF
CDR3nt: TGTGCCAGCAGGCGGGGGACTGACTACGAGCAGTACTTC
abundance: .
v_gene: TRBV5-4
j_gene: TRBJ2-7
d_gene: TRBD2

CDR3aa: CASKIGTSGIGSYNEQFF
CDR3nt: TGTGCCAGCAAAATCGGGACTAGCGGGATTGGATCCTACAATGAGCAGTTCTTC
abundance: .
v_gene: TRBV27
j_gene: TRBJ2-1
d_gene: TRBD2

CDR3aa: CASSLVTGYSTDTQYF
CDR3nt: TGCGCCAGCAGCTTGGTAACGGGGTACAGCACAGATACGCAGTATTTT
abundance: .
v_gene: TRBV5-1
j_gene: TRBJ2-3
d_gene: .

CDR3aa: CASSPRTAWNTEAFF
CDR3nt: TGTGCCAGCAGCCCCCGCACAGCCTGGAACACTGAAGCTTTCTTT
abundance: .
v_gene: TRBV11-2
j_gene: TRBJ1-1
d_gene: .

CDR3aa: CASSQHPGTNEKLFF
CDR3nt: TGCGCCAGCAGCCAACACCCAGGAACTAATGAAAAACTGTTTTTT
abundance: .
v_gene: TRBV4-3
j_gene: TRBJ1-4
d_gene: .

CDR3aa: CASSFGASKTNEQFF
CDR3nt: TGTGCCAGCAGTTTTGGGGCCTCAAAAACCAATGAGCAGTTCTTC
abundance: .
v_gene: TRBV28
j_gene: TRBJ2-1
d_gene: .

CDR3aa: CSVDRTWTGYETQYF
CDR3nt: TGCAGCGTTGACAGGACCTGGACAGGGTACGAGACCCAGTACTTC
abundance: .
v_gene: TRBV29-1
j_gene: TRBJ2-5
d_gene: TRBD1

CDR3aa: CASSVEGGLRGYTF
CDR3nt: TGTGCCAGCAGCGTCGAGGGGGGGCTAAGGGGCTACACCTTC
abundance: .
v_gene: TRBV5-4
j_gene: TRBJ1-2
d_gene: .

CDR3aa: CSVSIHYEQYF
CDR3nt: TGCAGCGTTTCAATCCACTACGAGCAGTACTTC
abundance: .
v_gene: TRBV29-1
j_gene: TRBJ2-7
d_gene: .

CDR3aa: CASSLRGGWIYNEQFF
CDR3nt: TGTGCCAGCAGCTTGAGAGGGGGATGGATTTACAATGAGCAGTTCTTC
abundance: .
v_gene: TRBV7-6
j_gene: TRBJ2-1
d_gene: .

CDR3aa: CASSLGDYSYNEQFF
CDR3nt: TGTGCCAGCAGCTTAGGGGACTACTCCTACAATGAGCAGTTCTTC
abundance: .
v_gene: TRBV7-9
j_gene: TRBJ2-1
d_gene: TRBD2

CDR3aa: CASSLVRSPDNEQFF
CDR3nt: TGCGCCAGCAGCTTGGTAAGATCGCCAGACAATGAGCAGTTCTTC
abundance: .
v_gene: TRBV5-1
j_gene: TRBJ2-1
d_gene: .

CDR3aa: CASSSPGQGLDEQYF
CDR3nt: TGTGCCAGCAGTTCACCGGGACAGGGATTGGACGAGCAGTACTTC
abundance: .
v_gene: TRBV6-5
j_gene: TRBJ2-7
d_gene: TRBD1

CDR3aa: CASFPFQETQYF
CDR3nt: TGTGCCAGCTTCCCGTTCCAAGAGACCCAGTACTTC
abundance: .
v_gene: TRBV6-5
j_gene: TRBJ2-5
d_gene: .

CDR3aa: CASSEGTGAGELFF
CDR3nt: TGCGCCAGCAGCGAGGGGACAGGGGCAGGGGAGCTGTTTTTT
abundance: .
v_gene: TRBV5-1
j_gene: TRBJ2-2
d_gene: TRBD1

CDR3aa: CAISDGLANQPQHF
CDR3nt: TGTGCCATCAGTGACGGGTTAGCAAATCAGCCCCAGCATTTT
abundance: .
v_gene: TRBV10-3
j_gene: TRBJ1-5
d_gene: .

CDR3aa: CAFVTLNTEAFF
CDR3nt: TGTGCCTTTGTGACATTGAACACTGAAGCTTTCTTT
abundance: few
v_gene: TRBV30
j_gene: TRBJ1-1
d_gene: .

CDR3aa: CASSLEPGKDEQFF
CDR3nt: TGTGCCAGCAGCTTAGAGCCAGGGAAGGATGAGCAGTTCTTC
abundance: .
v_gene: TRBV11-3
j_gene: TRBJ2-1
d_gene: .

CDR3aa: CASSAQLQVMNTEAFF
CDR3nt: TGTGCCAGCAGCGCCCAGCTACAGGTTATGAACACTGAAGCTTTCTTT
abundance: .
v_gene: TRBV9
j_gene: TRBJ1-1
d_gene: .

CDR3aa: CASGLVGGLNNEQFF
CDR3nt: TGTGCTAGTGGTTTGGTTGGAGGACTCAACAATGAGCAGTTCTTC
abundance: .
v_gene: TRBV12-5
j_gene: TRBJ2-1
d_gene: .

CDR3aa: CASSLDLGGYEQYF
CDR3nt: TGTGCCAGCAGCTTAGATCTGGGGGGGTACGAGCAGTACTTC
abundance: .
v_gene: TRBV11-2
j_gene: TRBJ2-7
d_gene: TRBD2

CDR3aa: CASRTGLSYGYTF
CDR3nt: TGCGCCAGCAGAACAGGTCTAAGTTATGGCTACACCTTC
abundance: once
v_gene: TRBV10-1
j_gene: TRBJ1-2
d_gene: .

CDR3aa: CASSIQGIGGYTF
CDR3nt: TGTGCCAGTAGTATACAGGGGATTGGTGGCTACACCTTC
abundance: .
v_gene: TRBV19
j_gene: TRBJ1-2
d_gene: .

CDR3aa: CASSRRRTGDKDTQYF
CDR3nt: TGTGCCAGCTCACGGAGAAGGACAGGGGATAAAGATACGCAGTATTTT
abundance: .
v_gene: TRBV18
j_gene: TRBJ2-3
d_gene: TRBD1

CDR3aa: CASRAPGLLTYNEQFF
CDR3nt: TGTGCCAGCAGGGCCCCGGGACTCCTTACCTACAATGAGCAGTTCTTC
abundance: .
v_gene: TRBV28
j_gene: TRBJ2-1
d_gene: .

CDR3aa: CASSLTGFGYNEQFF
CDR3nt: TGCGCCAGCAGTTTGACAGGATTCGGGTACAATGAGCAGTTCTTC
abundance: .
v_gene: TRBV5-1
j_gene: TRBJ2-1
d_gene: .

CDR3aa: CASSWGTAYGYTF
CDR3nt: TGTGCCAGCAGTTGGGGGACAGCCTATGGCTACACCTTC
abundance: .
v_gene: TRBV28
j_gene: TRBJ1-2
d_gene: TRBD1

CDR3aa: CASSPRSGIEQFF
CDR3nt: TGTGCCAGCAGCCCGAGGAGCGGGATTGAGCAGTTCTTC
abundance: .
v_gene: TRBV7-8
j_gene: TRBJ2-1
d_gene: TRBD2

CDR3aa: CASSSMRARSYNEQFF
CDR3nt: TGTGCCAGCAGCTCCATGCGGGCCCGCTCCTACAATGAGCAGTTCTTC
abundance: .
v_gene: TRBV14
j_gene: TRBJ2-1
d_gene: .

CDR3aa: CSVGGSTDTQYF
CDR3nt: TGCAGCGTTGGAGGGAGCACAGATACGCAGTATTTT
abundance: .
v_gene: TRBV29-1
j_gene: TRBJ2-3
d_gene: .

CDR3aa: CASSTIPNRYQPQHF
CDR3nt: TGTGCCAGTAGTACAATTCCTAACAGGTATCAGCCCCAGCATTTT
abundance: once
v_gene: TRBV19
j_gene: TRBJ1-5
d_gene: .

CDR3aa: CASSQLSGGPGETQYF
CDR3nt: TGCGCCAGCAGCCAACTATCGGGAGGGCCGGGGGAGACCCAGTACTTC
abundance: .
v_gene: TRBV4-3
j_gene: TRBJ2-5
d_gene: TRBD2

CDR3aa: CASSYRTVNTEAFF
CDR3nt: TGTGCCAGCAGTTATCGTACGGTGAACACTGAAGCTTTCTTT
abundance: .
v_gene: TRBV6-5
j_gene: TRBJ1-1
d_gene: .

CDR3aa: CASSQDSEDQLFF
CDR3nt: TGCGCCAGCAGCCAAGATTCGGAGGATCAACTGTTTTTT
abundance: .
v_gene: TRBV4-3
j_gene: TRBJ1-4
d_gene: .

CDR3aa: CATGTGDREQYF
CDR3nt: TGTGCCACCGGGACAGGGGACCGCGAGCAGTACTTC
abundance: .
v_gene: TRBV7-9
j_gene: TRBJ2-7
d_gene: TRBD1

CDR3aa: CASSMNRGAEAFF
CDR3nt: TGTGCCAGTAGTATGAACAGGGGAGCTGAAGCTTTCTTT
abundance: .
v_gene: TRBV19
j_gene: TRBJ1-1
d_gene: TRBD1

CDR3aa: CASSSATTIRGTEAFF
CDR3nt: TGTGCCAGCAGCTCCGCCACCACTATCAGAGGTACTGAAGCTTTCTTT
abundance: .
v_gene: TRBV28
j_gene: TRBJ1-1
d_gene: .